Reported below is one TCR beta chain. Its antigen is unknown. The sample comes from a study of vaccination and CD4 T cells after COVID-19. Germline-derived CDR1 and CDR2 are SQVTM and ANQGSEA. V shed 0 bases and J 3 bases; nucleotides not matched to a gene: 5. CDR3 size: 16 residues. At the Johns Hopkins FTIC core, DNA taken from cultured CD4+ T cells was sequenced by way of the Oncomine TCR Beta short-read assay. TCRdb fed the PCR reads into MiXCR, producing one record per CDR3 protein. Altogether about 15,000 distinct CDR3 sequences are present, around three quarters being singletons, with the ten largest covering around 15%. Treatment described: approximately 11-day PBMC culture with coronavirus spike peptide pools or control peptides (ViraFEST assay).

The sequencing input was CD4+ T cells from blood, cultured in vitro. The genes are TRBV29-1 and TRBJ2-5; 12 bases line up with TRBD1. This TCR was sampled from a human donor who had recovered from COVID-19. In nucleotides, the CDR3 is TGCAGCGTTGAAGAGTGGGGGACAGGGGGCGAAGAGACCCAGTACTTC. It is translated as CSVEEWGTGGEETQYF.